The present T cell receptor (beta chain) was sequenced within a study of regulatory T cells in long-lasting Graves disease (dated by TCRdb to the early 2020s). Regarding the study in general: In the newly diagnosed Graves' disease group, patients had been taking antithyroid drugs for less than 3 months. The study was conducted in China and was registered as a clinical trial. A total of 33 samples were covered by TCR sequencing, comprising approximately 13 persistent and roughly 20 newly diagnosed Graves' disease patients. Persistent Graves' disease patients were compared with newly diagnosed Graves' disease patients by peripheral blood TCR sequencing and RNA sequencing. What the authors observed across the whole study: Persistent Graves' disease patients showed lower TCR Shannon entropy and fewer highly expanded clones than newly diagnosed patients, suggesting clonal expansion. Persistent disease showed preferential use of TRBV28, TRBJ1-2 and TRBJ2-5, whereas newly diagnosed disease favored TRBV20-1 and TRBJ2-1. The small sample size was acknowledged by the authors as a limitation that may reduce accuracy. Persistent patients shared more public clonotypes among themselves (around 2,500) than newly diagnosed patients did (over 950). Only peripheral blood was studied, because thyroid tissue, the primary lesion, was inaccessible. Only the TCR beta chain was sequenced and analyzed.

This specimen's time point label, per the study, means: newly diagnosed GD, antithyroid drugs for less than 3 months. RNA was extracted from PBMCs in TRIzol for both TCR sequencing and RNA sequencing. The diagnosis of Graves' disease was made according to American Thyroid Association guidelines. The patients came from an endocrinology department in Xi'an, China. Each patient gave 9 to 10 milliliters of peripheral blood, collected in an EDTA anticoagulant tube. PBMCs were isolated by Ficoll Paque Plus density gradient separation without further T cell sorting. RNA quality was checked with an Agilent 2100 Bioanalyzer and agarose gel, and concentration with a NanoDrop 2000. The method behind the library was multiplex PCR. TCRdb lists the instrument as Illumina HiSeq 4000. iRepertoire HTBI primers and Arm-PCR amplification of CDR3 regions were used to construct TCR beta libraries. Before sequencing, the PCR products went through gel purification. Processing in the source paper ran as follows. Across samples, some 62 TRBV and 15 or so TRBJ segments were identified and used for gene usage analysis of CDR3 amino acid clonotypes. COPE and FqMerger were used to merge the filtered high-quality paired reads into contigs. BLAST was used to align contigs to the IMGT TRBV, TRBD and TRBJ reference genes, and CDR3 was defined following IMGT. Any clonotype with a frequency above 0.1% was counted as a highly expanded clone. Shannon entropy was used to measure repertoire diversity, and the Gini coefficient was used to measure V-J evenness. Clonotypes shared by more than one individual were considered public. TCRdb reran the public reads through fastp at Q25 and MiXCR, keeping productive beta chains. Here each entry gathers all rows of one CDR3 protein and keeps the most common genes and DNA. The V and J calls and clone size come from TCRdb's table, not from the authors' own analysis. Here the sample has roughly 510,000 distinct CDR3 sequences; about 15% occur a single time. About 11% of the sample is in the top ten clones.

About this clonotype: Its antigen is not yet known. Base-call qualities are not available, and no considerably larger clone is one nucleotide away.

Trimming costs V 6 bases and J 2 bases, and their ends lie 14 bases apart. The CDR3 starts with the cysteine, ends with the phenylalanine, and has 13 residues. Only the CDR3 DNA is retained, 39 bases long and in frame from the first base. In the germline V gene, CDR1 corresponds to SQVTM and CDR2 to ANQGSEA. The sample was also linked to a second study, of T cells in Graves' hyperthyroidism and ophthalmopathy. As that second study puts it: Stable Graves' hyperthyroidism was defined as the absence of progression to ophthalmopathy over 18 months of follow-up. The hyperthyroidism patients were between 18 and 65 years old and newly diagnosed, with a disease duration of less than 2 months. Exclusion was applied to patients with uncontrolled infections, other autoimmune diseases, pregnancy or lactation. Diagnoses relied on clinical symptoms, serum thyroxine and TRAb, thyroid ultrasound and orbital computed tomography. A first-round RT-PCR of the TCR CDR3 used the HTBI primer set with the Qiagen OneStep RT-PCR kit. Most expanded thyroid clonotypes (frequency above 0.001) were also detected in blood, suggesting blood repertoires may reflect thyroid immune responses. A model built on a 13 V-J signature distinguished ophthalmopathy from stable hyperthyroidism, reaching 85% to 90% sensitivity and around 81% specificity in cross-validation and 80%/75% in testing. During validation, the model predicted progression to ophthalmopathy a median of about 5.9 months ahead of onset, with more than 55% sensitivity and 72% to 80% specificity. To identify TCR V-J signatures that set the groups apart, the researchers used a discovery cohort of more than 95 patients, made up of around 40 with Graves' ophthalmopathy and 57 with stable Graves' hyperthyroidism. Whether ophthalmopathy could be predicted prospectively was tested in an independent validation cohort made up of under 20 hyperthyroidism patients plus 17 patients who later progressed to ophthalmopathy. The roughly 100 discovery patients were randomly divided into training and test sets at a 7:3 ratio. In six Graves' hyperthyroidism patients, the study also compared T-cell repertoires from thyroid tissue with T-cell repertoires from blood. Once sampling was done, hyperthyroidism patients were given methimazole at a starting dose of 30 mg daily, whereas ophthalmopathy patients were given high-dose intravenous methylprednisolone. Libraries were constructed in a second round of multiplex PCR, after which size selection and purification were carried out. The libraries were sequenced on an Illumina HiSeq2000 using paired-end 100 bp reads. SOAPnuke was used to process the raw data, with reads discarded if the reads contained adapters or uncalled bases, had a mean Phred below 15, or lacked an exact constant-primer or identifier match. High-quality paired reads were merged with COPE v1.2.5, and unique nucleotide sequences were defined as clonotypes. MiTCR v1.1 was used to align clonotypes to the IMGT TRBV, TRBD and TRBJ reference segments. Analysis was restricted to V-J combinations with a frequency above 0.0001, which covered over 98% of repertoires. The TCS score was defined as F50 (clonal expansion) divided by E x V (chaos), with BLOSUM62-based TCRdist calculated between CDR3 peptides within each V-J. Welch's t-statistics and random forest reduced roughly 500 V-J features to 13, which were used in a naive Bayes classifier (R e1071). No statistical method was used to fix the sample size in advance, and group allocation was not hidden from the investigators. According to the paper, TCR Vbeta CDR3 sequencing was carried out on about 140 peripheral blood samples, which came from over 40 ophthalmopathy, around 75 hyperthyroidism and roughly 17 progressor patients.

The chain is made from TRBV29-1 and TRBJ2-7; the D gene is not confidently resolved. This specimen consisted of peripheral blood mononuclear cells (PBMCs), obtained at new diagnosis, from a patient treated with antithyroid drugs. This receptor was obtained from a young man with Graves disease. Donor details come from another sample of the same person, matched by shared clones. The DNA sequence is TGCAGCGTAGGTTTCGGCAAGACCTACGAGCAGTACTTC. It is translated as CSVGFGKTYEQYF.